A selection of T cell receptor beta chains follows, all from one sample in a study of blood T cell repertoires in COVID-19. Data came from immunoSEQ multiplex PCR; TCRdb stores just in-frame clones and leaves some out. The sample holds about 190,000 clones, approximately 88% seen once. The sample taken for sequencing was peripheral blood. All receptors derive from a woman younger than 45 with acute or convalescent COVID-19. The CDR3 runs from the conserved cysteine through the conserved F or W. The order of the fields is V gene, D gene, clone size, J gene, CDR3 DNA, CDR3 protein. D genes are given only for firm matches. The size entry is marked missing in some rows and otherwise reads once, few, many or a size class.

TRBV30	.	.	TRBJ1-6	TGTGCCTGGAGTTCTCAGGGGTTGGGTTCACCCCTCCACTTT	CAWSSQGLGSPLHF
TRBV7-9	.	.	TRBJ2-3	TGTGCCAGCAGCCCCCGGGTTAGCACAGATACGCAGTATTTT	CASSPRVSTDTQYF
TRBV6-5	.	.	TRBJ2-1	TGTGCCAGCAGTTCTGACTATAGGGAGCAGTTCTTC	CASSSDYREQFF
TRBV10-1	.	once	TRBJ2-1	TGCGCCAGCAGTGAGTCGAGCTCTGAGCAGTTCTTC	CASSESSSEQFF
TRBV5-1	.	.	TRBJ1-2	TGCGCCAGCAGCTACCAACCACTCTATGGCTACACCTTC	CASSYQPLYGYTF
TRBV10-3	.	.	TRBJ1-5	TGTGCCATCAAGGGGGACAAGGATAGCAATCAGCCCCAGCATTTT	CAIKGDKDSNQPQHF
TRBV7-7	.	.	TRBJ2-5	TGTGCTAGCAGCCGCCTAGGCCTCCAAGAGACCCAGTACTTC	CASSRLGLQETQYF
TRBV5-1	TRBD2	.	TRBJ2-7	TGCGCCAGCAGCCAGACCTTAGCGGGGGCCTCCTACGAGCAGTACTTC	CASSQTLAGASYEQYF
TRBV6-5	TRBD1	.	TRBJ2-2	TGTGCCAGCAGCCCAGGGGGCGAGAAGCTGTTTTTT	CASSPGGEKLFF
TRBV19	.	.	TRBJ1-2	TGTGCCAGTAGTCCCCCCCCCGGAGACTATGGCTACACCTTC	CASSPPPGDYGYTF
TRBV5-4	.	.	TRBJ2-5	TGTGCCAGCAACATAGGGGGGGGCCAAGAGACCCAGTACTTC	CASNIGGGQETQYF
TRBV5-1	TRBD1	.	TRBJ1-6	TGCGCCAGCAGCGATCCGGGACAGGGGCCATATTCACCCCTCCACTTT	CASSDPGQGPYSPLHF
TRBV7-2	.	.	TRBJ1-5	TGTGCCAGCAGCTTGGGCCTAAATCAGCCCCAGCATTTT	CASSLGLNQPQHF
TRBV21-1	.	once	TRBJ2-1	TGTGCCAGCAGCAAAAGGGGTACGGTTGAGCAGTTCTTC	CASSKRGTVEQFF
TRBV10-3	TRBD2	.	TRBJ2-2	TGTGCCATCAGTGCGGTGGCGGGAGGATCGCGTGAGCTGTTTTTT	CAISAVAGGSRELFF
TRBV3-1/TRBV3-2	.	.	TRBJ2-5	TGTGCCAGCAGCTTGAGGGTCCAAGAGACCCAGTACTTC	CASSLRVQETQYF
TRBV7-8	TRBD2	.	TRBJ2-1	TGTGCCAGCAGCCCCGGACTAGCGGGAGACAGTGAGCAGTTCTTC	CASSPGLAGDSEQFF
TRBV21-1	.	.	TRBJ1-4	TGTGCCAGCATCCTCGGACAGGTCCGGGCACTGTTTTTT	CASILGQVRALFF
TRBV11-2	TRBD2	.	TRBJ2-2	TGTGCCAGCAGAGGACTAGATGGATACACCGGGGAGCTGTTTTTT	CASRGLDGYTGELFF
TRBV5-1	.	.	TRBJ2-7	TGCGCCAGCAGCTTGGAGGCAGGCTCCTACGAGCAGTACTTC	CASSLEAGSYEQYF
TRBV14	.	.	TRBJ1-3	TGTGCCAGCAGCCAAGATGTAGGACGGGGATCTGGAAACACCATATATTTT	CASSQDVGRGSGNTIYF
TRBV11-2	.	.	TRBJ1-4	TGTGCCAGCAGCCGAGGAGGTGCGATGTTTTTT	CASSRGGAMFF
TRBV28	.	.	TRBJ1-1	TGTGCCAGCAGTGGGGCTACAGGGAAAGCTTTCTTT	CASSGATGKAFF
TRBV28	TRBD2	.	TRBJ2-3	TGTGCCACCCAACCCATTCGGGCGGGAGGGCCATGGGGTACGCAGTATTTT	CATQPIRAGGPWGTQYF
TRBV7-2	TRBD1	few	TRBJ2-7	TGTGCCAGCGGAAGTGGGACAGGGTTTGGCGAGCAGTACTTC	CASGSGTGFGEQYF
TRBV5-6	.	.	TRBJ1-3	TGTGCCAGCAGCTTCAGGGACACCATATATTTT	CASSFRDTIYF
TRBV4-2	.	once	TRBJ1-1	TGTGCCAGCAGCCAAGAAGTAGTTATCGCCACTGAAGCTTTCTTT	CASSQEVVIATEAFF
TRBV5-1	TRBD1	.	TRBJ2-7	TGCGCCAGCAGCAACAGGGGTACCTACGAGCAGTACTTC	CASSNRGTYEQYF
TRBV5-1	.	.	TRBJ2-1	TGCGCCAGCAGCTTGGCAGGGGAGCAGTTCTTC	CASSLAGEQFF
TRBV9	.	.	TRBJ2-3	TGTGCCAGCAGCGATCGGACTGAATGGGATACGCAGTATTTT	CASSDRTEWDTQYF
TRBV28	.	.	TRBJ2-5	TGTGCCAGCGAGTACCAAGAGACCCAGTACTTC	CASEYQETQYF
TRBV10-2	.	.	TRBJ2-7	TGCGCCAGTGCCGGGACACCAACCTACGAGCAGTACTTC	CASAGTPTYEQYF
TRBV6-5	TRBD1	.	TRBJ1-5	TGTGCCAGTAGGGACAGGGCAGGTAGCAATCAGCCCCAGCATTTT	CASRDRAGSNQPQHF
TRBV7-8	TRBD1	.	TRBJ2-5	TGTGCCACCTCTTGGACAGGGGGACCGAGAGGGCAAGAGACCCAGTACTTC	CATSWTGGPRGQETQYF
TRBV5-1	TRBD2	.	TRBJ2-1	TGCGCCAGCAGCTATACCTTAGCGGGCTACAATGAGCAGTTCTTC	CASSYTLAGYNEQFF
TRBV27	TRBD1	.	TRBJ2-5	TGTGCCAGCAGTTTAGGACAGGGGGCTGGGGAGACCCAGTACTTC	CASSLGQGAGETQYF
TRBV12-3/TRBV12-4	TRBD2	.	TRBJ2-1	TGTGCCAGCAGACCTCTAGCGGGAGAGCAGTTCTTC	CASRPLAGEQFF
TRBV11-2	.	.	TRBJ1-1	TGTGCCAGCAGCTCCCGATCCCTCGGGACAAGCCTTGAAGCTTTCTTT	CASSSRSLGTSLEAFF
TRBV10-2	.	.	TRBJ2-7	TGCGCCAGCAGGCAGACAGATCCCCCGCACTACGAGCAGTACTTC	CASRQTDPPHYEQYF
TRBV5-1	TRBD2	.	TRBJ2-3	TGCGCCAGCAGCTTGGACCCCGCGGGAGGGCCCCATACGCAGTATTTT	CASSLDPAGGPHTQYF
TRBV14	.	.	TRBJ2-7	TGTGCCAGCAGCCAAGTGGACTACGACGAGCAGTACTTC	CASSQVDYDEQYF